This is a list of T cell receptor beta chains from one sample in a study of cytotoxic CD8 clonotypes in ibrutinib-treated CLL. TCRdb's table, derived via immunoSEQ multiplex PCR, lists solely in-frame clones and lacks some. Of some 200,000 clones in the sample, about three quarters were seen once. Sample: PBMCs, taken after 12 months of ibrutinib treatment. These receptors were taken from a human donor with chronic lymphocytic leukemia. Each CDR3 is given with its conserved first and last residue. Each record gives: D gene, J gene, V gene, clone size, CDR3 DNA, CDR3 protein. A D gene is named only where the DNA matches it firmly. Clone size is given for some rows only: seen once, a few or many times, or a class if the clone is expanded.

d_gene: -; j_gene: TRBJ2-1; v_gene: TRBV21-1; abundance: -; CDR3nt: TGTGCCAGCATTACAGGGACAGGAGACTCCACCGCCTCTAATGAGCAGTTCTTC; CDR3aa: CASITGTGDSTASNEQFF
d_gene: TRBD1; j_gene: TRBJ2-2; v_gene: TRBV4-2; abundance: -; CDR3nt: TGTGCCAGCAGCCATGCTATGACAGGGAACCTAAACACCGGGGAGCTGTTTTTT; CDR3aa: CASSHAMTGNLNTGELFF
d_gene: -; j_gene: TRBJ2-3; v_gene: TRBV28; abundance: -; CDR3nt: TGTGCCAGCAGTTTATTAGGGCAGGGGATTTCAGATACGCAGTATTTT; CDR3aa: CASSLLGQGISDTQYF
d_gene: -; j_gene: TRBJ1-5; v_gene: TRBV30; abundance: -; CDR3nt: TGTGCCTGGAGCCTGAAGTATGGTCAGCCCCAGCATTTT; CDR3aa: CAWSLKYGQPQHF
d_gene: -; j_gene: TRBJ1-5; v_gene: TRBV7-2; abundance: -; CDR3nt: TGTGCCAGCAGACAGGGTGGCCAGCCCCAGCATTTT; CDR3aa: CASRQGGQPQHF
d_gene: -; j_gene: TRBJ1-1; v_gene: TRBV29-1; abundance: -; CDR3nt: TGCAGCGTCCTACAGGGTACTGAAGCTTTCTTT; CDR3aa: CSVLQGTEAFF
d_gene: -; j_gene: TRBJ1-1; v_gene: TRBV7-9; abundance: few; CDR3nt: TGTGCCAGCACCTACGGGGATCCTGTCACTGAAGCTTTCTTT; CDR3aa: CASTYGDPVTEAFF
d_gene: TRBD1; j_gene: TRBJ1-5; v_gene: TRBV30; abundance: -; CDR3nt: TGTGCCTGGAGTCCCCCCAGGACAGGGTATTGGGGCAATCAGCCCCAGCATTTT; CDR3aa: CAWSPPRTGYWGNQPQHF
d_gene: -; j_gene: TRBJ2-3; v_gene: TRBV11-1; abundance: few; CDR3nt: TGTGCCAGCAGCTTTGGATGGGGAGATAGGGCAGATACGCAGTATTTT; CDR3aa: CASSFGWGDRADTQYF
d_gene: -; j_gene: TRBJ2-3; v_gene: TRBV9; abundance: -; CDR3nt: TGTGCCAGCAGCGTAAGGGACCGAAGACTCACAGATACGCAGTATTTT; CDR3aa: CASSVRDRRLTDTQYF
d_gene: -; j_gene: TRBJ2-1; v_gene: TRBV7-2; abundance: -; CDR3nt: TGTGCCAGCAGCCTAGCCATAGCGGACTACAATGAGCAGTTCTTC; CDR3aa: CASSLAIADYNEQFF
d_gene: -; j_gene: TRBJ1-3; v_gene: TRBV30; abundance: -; CDR3nt: TGTGCCTGGGGACACTCTGGAAACACCATATATTTT; CDR3aa: CAWGHSGNTIYF
d_gene: TRBD1; j_gene: TRBJ1-5; v_gene: TRBV9; abundance: -; CDR3nt: TGTGCCAGCAGCGTGGACAGGGGCAATCAGCCCCAGCATTTT; CDR3aa: CASSVDRGNQPQHF
d_gene: -; j_gene: TRBJ2-5; v_gene: TRBV11-2; abundance: -; CDR3nt: TGTGCCAGCACCTTAGGGGTGGGGGAGACCCAGTACTTC; CDR3aa: CASTLGVGETQYF
d_gene: -; j_gene: TRBJ1-5; v_gene: TRBV6-1; abundance: -; CDR3nt: TGTGCCAGCAGTGAGGGGGAGGGGCGTTGGAATCAGCCCCAGCATTTT; CDR3aa: CASSEGEGRWNQPQHF
d_gene: -; j_gene: TRBJ2-7; v_gene: TRBV30; abundance: -; CDR3nt: TGTGCCTGGAAAAAGGTGAGACAGAGCTCCTACGAGCAGTACTTC; CDR3aa: CAWKKVRQSSYEQYF
d_gene: -; j_gene: TRBJ2-5; v_gene: TRBV2; abundance: -; CDR3nt: TGTGCCAGCAGTGGGTCACAGGCCCGCCAAGAGACCCAGTACTTC; CDR3aa: CASSGSQARQETQYF
d_gene: TRBD1; j_gene: TRBJ1-4; v_gene: TRBV6-1; abundance: -; CDR3nt: TGTGCCAGCAGTGCAGCCGGGACAGGGGATGAAAAACTGTTTTTT; CDR3aa: CASSAAGTGDEKLFF
d_gene: -; j_gene: TRBJ2-5; v_gene: TRBV7-2; abundance: once; CDR3nt: TGTGCCAGCAGCTTAATGTGGCGGATACAAGAGACCCAGTACTTC; CDR3aa: CASSLMWRIQETQYF
d_gene: -; j_gene: TRBJ2-5; v_gene: TRBV27; abundance: -; CDR3nt: TGTGCCAGCAGTCTGAACGACCAAGAGACCCAGTACTTC; CDR3aa: CASSLNDQETQYF
d_gene: -; j_gene: TRBJ2-3; v_gene: TRBV20-1; abundance: few; CDR3nt: TGCAGTGCTAGCCGGGGAGATACGCAGTATTTT; CDR3aa: CSASRGDTQYF
d_gene: TRBD2; j_gene: TRBJ2-1; v_gene: TRBV7-3; abundance: -; CDR3nt: TGTGCCAGCAGCAGACTAGCTGGCCCCTACAATGAGCAGTTCTTC; CDR3aa: CASSRLAGPYNEQFF
d_gene: -; j_gene: TRBJ2-3; v_gene: TRBV7-3; abundance: -; CDR3nt: TGTGCCAGCAGCTTTGGGGGGAATACGCAGTATTTT; CDR3aa: CASSFGGNTQYF
d_gene: TRBD1; j_gene: TRBJ2-2; v_gene: TRBV7-8; abundance: -; CDR3nt: TGTGCCAGCAGCGCTAGGGACAGGGGCAACACCGGGGAGCTGTTTTTT; CDR3aa: CASSARDRGNTGELFF
d_gene: TRBD2; j_gene: TRBJ2-4; v_gene: TRBV6-1; abundance: once; CDR3nt: TGTGCCAGCAGTGAACAGCTAGCGGGGCAAAACATTCAGTACTTC; CDR3aa: CASSEQLAGQNIQYF
d_gene: -; j_gene: TRBJ2-1; v_gene: TRBV28; abundance: -; CDR3nt: TGTGCCAGCACTTCCTACGTGGTCGCCAATGAGCAGTTCTTC; CDR3aa: CASTSYVVANEQFF
d_gene: -; j_gene: TRBJ1-2; v_gene: TRBV2; abundance: -; CDR3nt: TGTGCCAGCAGTGAAAGGGCAACTTTGAACTATGGCTACACCTTC; CDR3aa: CASSERATLNYGYTF
d_gene: TRBD1; j_gene: TRBJ2-1; v_gene: TRBV7-6; abundance: -; CDR3nt: TGTGCCAGCAGCTTAGCGGGACAGATCAATGAGCAGTTCTTC; CDR3aa: CASSLAGQINEQFF
d_gene: -; j_gene: TRBJ1-2; v_gene: TRBV30; abundance: -; CDR3nt: TGTGCCTGGAGTCGGGGATATACAGGTTTAGGCTACACCTTC; CDR3aa: CAWSRGYTGLGYTF
d_gene: -; j_gene: TRBJ2-2; v_gene: TRBV5-6; abundance: -; CDR3nt: TGTGCCAGCAGGGAAACAGGGTCCGGGGAGCTGTTTTTT; CDR3aa: CASRETGSGELFF
d_gene: TRBD1; j_gene: TRBJ1-2; v_gene: TRBV30; abundance: -; CDR3nt: TGTGCCTGGGTCCCCAGGGGGAGCGCTAACTATGGCTACACCTTC; CDR3aa: CAWVPRGSANYGYTF
d_gene: -; j_gene: TRBJ2-2; v_gene: TRBV4-3; abundance: few; CDR3nt: TGCGCCAGCAGCCCGTACGTCGGGAGTGAAACCGGGGAGCTGTTTTTT; CDR3aa: CASSPYVGSETGELFF
d_gene: TRBD1; j_gene: TRBJ2-7; v_gene: TRBV27; abundance: -; CDR3nt: TGTGCCAGCACCCAATCCGGGACAGGAAAGGGCCGGCTTTCCTACGAGCAGTACTTC; CDR3aa: CASTQSGTGKGRLSYEQYF
d_gene: -; j_gene: TRBJ2-1; v_gene: TRBV11-3; abundance: -; CDR3nt: TGTGCCAGCAGCTGGAGAGAGAGAGGGACTAATGAGCAGTTCTTC; CDR3aa: CASSWRERGTNEQFF
d_gene: TRBD1; j_gene: TRBJ1-2; v_gene: TRBV5-6; abundance: -; CDR3nt: TGTGCCAGCAGACAACAGGGGGGAGCTAACTATGGCTACACCTTC; CDR3aa: CASRQQGGANYGYTF
d_gene: -; j_gene: TRBJ1-3; v_gene: TRBV30; abundance: few; CDR3nt: TGTGCCTGGAGTGGTCCGTTGAGGGGAAACACCATATATTTT; CDR3aa: CAWSGPLRGNTIYF
d_gene: -; j_gene: TRBJ2-4; v_gene: TRBV19; abundance: few; CDR3nt: TGTGCCAGTAGTATAGATCAGGGGGGAAACATTCAGTACTTC; CDR3aa: CASSIDQGGNIQYF
d_gene: -; j_gene: TRBJ2-7; v_gene: TRBV19; abundance: -; CDR3nt: TGTGCCAGTAGTGGTCGCCGGGACAACTCCTACGAGCAGTACTTC; CDR3aa: CASSGRRDNSYEQYF
d_gene: -; j_gene: TRBJ2-7; v_gene: TRBV2; abundance: few; CDR3nt: TGTGCCAGCAGTGAAGAGGGGACCGCCTACGAGCAGTACTTC; CDR3aa: CASSEEGTAYEQYF
d_gene: -; j_gene: TRBJ2-1; v_gene: TRBV9; abundance: -; CDR3nt: TGTGCCAGCAGCGTAGAGTACGGGAGAATTGGCAATGAGCAGTTCTTC; CDR3aa: CASSVEYGRIGNEQFF
d_gene: TRBD1; j_gene: TRBJ1-3; v_gene: TRBV6-6; abundance: -; CDR3nt: TGTGCCAGCAGCCTCGGGTTTGGGACAGGAGACGCCGGGTATTTT; CDR3aa: CASSLGFGTGDAGYF
d_gene: -; j_gene: TRBJ2-3; v_gene: TRBV25-1; abundance: -; CDR3nt: TGTGCCAGCAGTAACTCGGGCCAGGGTCCAGATACGCAGTATTTT; CDR3aa: CASSNSGQGPDTQYF
d_gene: -; j_gene: TRBJ2-1; v_gene: TRBV7-2; abundance: -; CDR3nt: TGTGCCAGCAGCCCTCCGGTTAACAATGAGCAGTTCTTC; CDR3aa: CASSPPVNNEQFF
d_gene: -; j_gene: TRBJ2-3; v_gene: TRBV7-2; abundance: -; CDR3nt: TGTGCCAGCAGCCTCTCGGGGAGCACAGATACGCAGTATTTT; CDR3aa: CASSLSGSTDTQYF
d_gene: -; j_gene: TRBJ1-1; v_gene: TRBV29-1; abundance: -; CDR3nt: TGCAGCGTTGATAACTATAGGGGGGGCAACACTGAAGCTTTCTTT; CDR3aa: CSVDNYRGGNTEAFF
d_gene: TRBD2; j_gene: TRBJ2-7; v_gene: TRBV5-1; abundance: -; CDR3nt: TGCGCCAGCAGCCCCGGGACTAGCGGGAGGCAATACGAGCAGTACTTC; CDR3aa: CASSPGTSGRQYEQYF
d_gene: TRBD1; j_gene: TRBJ1-2; v_gene: TRBV27; abundance: few; CDR3nt: TGTGCCAGCAGCCCGGGACAGGCGAACTATGGCTACACCTTC; CDR3aa: CASSPGQANYGYTF
d_gene: -; j_gene: TRBJ2-7; v_gene: TRBV25-1; abundance: few; CDR3nt: TGTGCCAGCAGTGGGACGATCGGTTGGGAGCAGTACTTC; CDR3aa: CASSGTIGWEQYF
d_gene: -; j_gene: TRBJ1-2; v_gene: TRBV27; abundance: -; CDR3nt: TGTGCCAGCAGCGTAACGGGATATGGCTACACCTTC; CDR3aa: CASSVTGYGYTF
d_gene: TRBD1; j_gene: TRBJ2-1; v_gene: TRBV6-1; abundance: -; CDR3nt: TGTGCCAGCAGTGAAAGGTGGTCAGGGGGTTACAATGAGCAGTTCTTC; CDR3aa: CASSERWSGGYNEQFF
d_gene: TRBD1; j_gene: TRBJ1-4; v_gene: TRBV6-6; abundance: once; CDR3nt: TGTGCCAGCAGTTATTCGGGACAGAAGAATGAAAAACTGTTTTTT; CDR3aa: CASSYSGQKNEKLFF